This T cell receptor beta chain stems from a study of T-cell reconstitution after alpha-beta-depleted transplantation in children. Unique molecular identifiers were incorporated when the TCRbeta library was constructed. TCRdb ran MiXCR on the PCR reads and lists one entry per CDR3 protein. The data show roughly 300,000 distinct CDR3 sequences, 9.5% to 10% seen once. This clonotype was detected only a few times. CDR3 length equals 14 residues. Germline V CDR1 and CDR2: SQVTM, ANQGSEA. The ends lost 4 bases at V and 6 bases at J; junction bases unmatched: 6. This sequence originates from a human donor who donated a stem cell graft to a child with SCID. The sample here was PBMCs from the stem cell graft donor, taken from the stem cell graft. This rearrangement joins TRBV29-1 to TRBJ2-1, with 10 positions matching TRBD1. CDR3 in amino acids: CSVVRTGGINEQFF. In DNA form, the CDR3 reads TGCAGCGTTGTCAGGACAGGGGGTATCAATGAGCAGTTCTTC.